This TCR beta chain is drawn from a study of T cell changes during pregnancy in multiple sclerosis. Trimming at V came to 4 bases and at J to 4 bases, leaving 7 bases not matched to a gene. The CDR3 has 16 amino acids. Germline V gene data show CDR1 as SGHRS and CDR2 as YFSETQ. Sequencing was performed with immunoSEQ multiplex PCR; in TCRdb, only in-frame clones are kept and a portion is missing. Of around 56,000 clones in the sample, around 94% are singletons; the top ten hold less than 3%. This clone was counted once. The receptor's source is a female donor with multiple sclerosis, enrolled in a pregnancy study. The chain links TRBV5-1 to TRBJ2-2, with 10 bases matching TRBD1. Specimen: CD8+ T cells from peripheral blood mononuclear cells, collected after pregnancy. The CDR3 region is CASSRRQGASTGELFF. Here the CDR3 DNA reads TGCGCCAGCAGCCGTCGACAGGGGGCCTCCACCGGGGAGCTGTTTTTT.